This T cell receptor beta chain came from a study of beta chain features in type 1 diabetes. This clone was seen only a few times. What it binds is not known. The DNA is omitted, as the CDR3 cannot be located on it reliably, and the CDR3 follows TCRdb's listing. Study-level findings and limits: Patients' naive, central memory and Treg TCRB repertoires seemed closer to one another than those of healthy donors. Type 1 diabetes patients showed fewer insertions and more deletions at VDJ junctions. Type 1 diabetes patients had TCRB CDR3s that were shorter (moderately but significantly so) in all four CD4+ subsets.

Markers CD45RO/CCR7/CD25/CD127/CD95/CD27 served to sort CD4+ naive, central memory, regulatory and stem cell-like memory cells. The investigators reverse transcribed all of the isolated RNA, so they sequenced expressed TCRB transcripts. Clones were read by immunoSEQ multiplex PCR, and TCRdb kept only the in-frame ones, dropping some. The repertoire consists of some 280,000 clones, with roughly an eighth occurring once and the leading ten covering about 0.016%. The sample was naive CD4+ T cells from blood. This sequence was found in a man younger than 45 with type 1 diabetes.

This chain's CDR3 is CAWIAFGRGTPFF. The chain combines TRBV30 with TRBJ2-1; the tabulated D call, TRBD1, remains unverified against the DNA. Ends included, the CDR3 has 13 residues. Germline loops: CDR1 GTSNPN, CDR2 SVGIG (reference sequence).